This is a list of T cell receptor beta chains from one sample in a study of blood T cell repertoires in COVID-19. Sequencing was performed with immunoSEQ multiplex PCR; in TCRdb, only in-frame clones are kept and a portion is missing. Counted here are fewer than 200,000 clones, roughly nine tenths occurring once; the ten biggest clones make up roughly 20%. Sequencing input: peripheral blood. The receptors here all came from an older man with active or convalescent COVID-19. Both conserved end residues are part of each CDR3. D genes are given only for firm matches. Rows may omit the clone size; those that give it use once, few, many or a size class.

J,D,V,size,CDR3,DNA
TRBJ1-5,TRBD1,TRBV6-5,.,CASGDSYSNQPQHF,TGTGCCAGCGGGGACAGTTATAGCAATCAGCCCCAGCATTTT
TRBJ1-5,TRBD1,TRBV28,.,CASSTPGTGNQPQHF,TGTGCCAGCAGTACCCCCGGGACAGGGAACCAGCCCCAGCATTTT
TRBJ2-3,.,TRBV6-6,.,CASRRAQSTDTQYF,TGTGCCAGCAGGCGGGCGCAATCCACAGATACGCAGTATTTT
TRBJ1-2,.,TRBV7-2,.,CASSSRASLPRYGYTF,TGTGCCAGCAGCTCCCGAGCATCCCTTCCCCGCTATGGCTACACCTTC
TRBJ2-7,TRBD2,TRBV19,.,CASSNLPSGGTYEQYF,TGTGCCAGTAGTAATTTGCCTAGCGGGGGAACCTACGAGCAGTACTTC
TRBJ1-1,.,TRBV3-1/TRBV3-2,.,CASGTNTEAFF,TGTGCCAGCGGGACAAACACTGAAGCTTTCTTT
TRBJ2-1,.,TRBV15,.,CATSRPRGNEQFF,TGTGCCACCAGCCGACCTCGAGGGAATGAGCAGTTCTTC
TRBJ1-2,.,TRBV6-5,once,CASSYSDGGNYGYTF,TGTGCCAGCAGTTACTCGGACGGAGGCAACTATGGCTACACCTTC
TRBJ1-1,TRBD1,TRBV19,.,CASSQDRDTEAFF,TGTGCCAGTAGCCAGGACAGGGACACTGAAGCTTTCTTT
TRBJ1-1,TRBD1,TRBV19,.,CASSMLGQGSKGNTEAFF,TGTGCCAGTAGTATGTTGGGACAGGGGAGTAAGGGGAACACTGAAGCTTTCTTT
TRBJ1-1,.,TRBV12-3/TRBV12-4,.,CASSLTGNTEAFF,TGTGCCAGCAGTTTAACAGGGAACACTGAAGCTTTCTTT
TRBJ2-1,TRBD2,TRBV6-1,.,CASSEWGRTSGLNEQFF,TGTGCCAGCAGTGAATGGGGTAGGACTAGCGGGTTGAATGAGCAGTTCTTC
TRBJ1-3,TRBD1,TRBV18,.,CASSPDRRGQGLGNTIYF,TGTGCCAGCTCACCGGACCGTCGGGGACAGGGGTTAGGAAACACCATATATTTT
TRBJ2-5,.,TRBV5-1,.,CASSSDNQETQYF,TGCGCCAGCAGCTCGGACAACCAAGAGACCCAGTACTTC
TRBJ1-1,.,TRBV5-1,.,CASSRQLNTEAFF,TGCGCCAGCAGTAGACAACTGAACACTGAAGCTTTCTTT
TRBJ2-2,.,TRBV9,.,CASSVYSGELFF,TGTGCCAGCAGCGTATACTCCGGGGAGCTGTTTTTT
TRBJ1-2,TRBD1,TRBV6-2/TRBV6-3,.,CASSFHSGTVNYGYTF,TGTGCCAGCAGTTTTCACTCCGGGACAGTTAACTATGGCTACACCTTC
TRBJ2-7,.,TRBV18,.,CASSRYSGALTTYEQYF,TGTGCCAGCTCACGATACTCAGGGGCCCTTACTACCTACGAGCAGTACTTC
TRBJ1-5,.,TRBV7-2,.,CASSLVQGTSNQPQHF,TGTGCCAGCAGCTTAGTTCAGGGAACTAGCAATCAGCCCCAGCATTTT
TRBJ2-7,TRBD2,TRBV5-1,few,CASSLTSGPYEQYF,TGCGCCAGCAGCTTGACTAGCGGGCCCTACGAGCAGTACTTC
TRBJ2-7,.,TRBV7-8,.,CASSLVDSREQYF,TGTGCCAGCAGCTTAGTGGACTCACGCGAGCAGTACTTC
TRBJ1-5,TRBD1,TRBV19,.,CASSMRTGASNQPQHF,TGTGCCAGTAGTATGAGGACAGGGGCTAGCAATCAGCCCCAGCATTTT
TRBJ1-2,.,TRBV9,.,CASSVAARADGYTF,TGTGCCAGCAGCGTAGCGGCCAGGGCGGATGGCTACACCTTC